A single sample is the source of the 17 T cell receptor beta chains below, sequenced in a study of STAT5B mutations in CD4+ large granular lymphocyte leukemia. Sequenced by immunoSEQ multiplex PCR; TCRdb stores in-frame clones only, minus some. The table records under 40,000 clones, around 85% of them present only once. What was sequenced was CD4+ T cells from blood buffy coats. Receptors originate from a human donor in good health.

There are a few counts of this clone. The V and J genes are TRBV5-5 and TRBJ2-2, with a weak D call TRBD2 (5 bases). Germline V lookup: CDR1 SGHKS, CDR2 YYEKEE (reference sequence). There are 15 residues in the CDR3. V lost 4 bases, J lost 3 bases, and 13 bases lay in between. The CDR3: CASSPTDSYTGELFF. The CDR3 DNA is TGTGCCAGCAGCCCCACGGACTCATACACCGGGGAGCTGTTTTTT.

This clone was counted a few times. The chain uses TRBV6-1 and TRBJ1-2, with 9 bases lining up with TRBD1. There are 14 residues in the CDR3. CDR1 MNHNS and CDR2 SASEGT come from the germline V gene. V was clipped by 6 bases and J by 7 bases; unmatched bases: 9. The CDR3 bases are TGTGCCAGCAGGTGGGGACAGGGCGGGACTGGCTACACCTTC. Protein sequence: CASRWGQGGTGYTF.

The genes are TRBV19 and TRBJ1-2; unclear D gene. V gave up 1 base and J gave up 4 bases, with 7 bases separating them. CDR3 size: 13 residues. The germline gives CDR1 LNHDA, CDR2 SQIVND (reference sequence). CDR3 region: CASSIVSRYGYTF. The CDR3 bases are TGTGCCAGTAGTATAGTGAGTCGCTATGGCTACACCTTC.

The J gene is TRBJ1-1, the V gene TRBV6-6; D possibly corresponds to TRBD1 (6 bases). V was pared by 7 bases and J by 5 bases, with 20 bases between. The CDR3 loop spans 15 amino acids. Germline CDR1 is MNHNY and CDR2 is SVGAGI (reference sequence). The CDR3 sequence is CASNERGAMGTEAFF. CDR3 sequence (DNA): TGTGCCAGCAACGAGCGGGGGGCGATGGGGACTGAAGCTTTCTTT.

This clone was counted a few times. This chain joins TRBV7-6 and TRBJ2-7; the D is unclear. Trimming pared 0 bases from V and 2 bases from J, leaving 5 bases between. Germline V CDR1 and CDR2: SGHVS, FNYEAQ. This CDR3 has 13 residues. CDR3 in amino acids: CASSLASAYEQYF. The CDR3 coding sequence is TGTGCCAGCAGCTTAGCGTCGGCCTACGAGCAGTACTTC.

This rearrangement joins TRBV7-2 to TRBJ1-4; the D is unclear. The CDR3 is 13 residues long. CDR1 and CDR2 from the germline V gene are SGHTA and FQGNSA. Trimming removed 2 bases from V and 8 bases from J, with 9 bases in between. For the CDR3, the DNA is TGTGCCAGCAGCTTAACCCATAGCGAAAAACTGTTTTTT. This sequence encodes CASSLTHSEKLFF.

In nucleotides, the CDR3 is TGTGCCACCAGCAGAGATCTCGGAGGGGATACGCAGTATTTT. This gives the protein CATSRDLGGDTQYF. The V gene is TRBV15, the J gene TRBJ2-3; D is perhaps TRBD2 (6 bases). Germline CDR1 LNHNV, CDR2 YYDKDF (reference sequence). Trimming cost V 0 bases and J 6 bases, with 10 bases left between them. The CDR3 is 14 residues long.

CDR3 sequence reads: CASSEIAGAGGEQFF. CDR3 nucleotides: TGTGCCAGCAGTGAAATAGCGGGGGCGGGCGGTGAGCAGTTCTTC. The J gene is TRBJ2-1, the V gene TRBV2, with 9 bases that match TRBD2. Germline CDR1 reads SNHLY; CDR2 reads FYNNEI. The V gene end was trimmed by 2 bases and the J gene end by 9 bases; junction bases not matched to a gene: 8. The CDR3 runs 15 residues.

V gene TRBV6-5 combines with J gene TRBJ2-1, with TRBD2 matching 11 bases. Germline trimming cut 8 bases from V and 2 bases from J; bases unmatched to any gene: 5. The CDR3 extends over 15 amino acids. CDR1 MNHEY and CDR2 SVGAGI come from the germline V gene. The CDR3 DNA reads as TGTGCCAGCCTGGCTAGCGGGGGGACCTACAATGAGCAGTTCTTC. Its protein product is CASLASGGTYNEQFF.

This clone was observed a few times. CDR3 in DNA: TGTGCCAGCAGCCTCGCTAGTTTCTCAGATACGCAGTATTTT. Protein product: CASSLASFSDTQYF. The chain couples TRBV7-6 to TRBJ2-3; D not certain. This CDR3 has 14 amino acids. Germline lookup yields CDR1 SGHVS and CDR2 FNYEAQ. V gave up 5 bases and J gave up 4 bases, with 13 bases separating them. Drawing the rest from reference TRBV7-6 and TRBJ2-3, the complete variable domain is GAGVSQSPRYKVTKRGQDVALRCDPISGHVSLYWYRQALGQGPEFLTYFNYEAQQDKSGLPNDRFSAERPEGSISTLTIQRTEQRDSAMYRCASSLASFSDTQYFGPGTRLTVL.

This sequence joins TRBV27 and TRBJ1-4; tentative D call: TRBD1 (5 bases). CDR3 length equals 16 residues. V dropped 3 bases and J dropped 8 bases, with 19 bases sitting between them. CDR1 is MNHEY and CDR2 is SMNVEV in the germline V gene (reference sequence). The CDR3 DNA reads TGTGCCAGCAGTTTCGGGGACTCAATGGCGCAGGAAAAACTGTTTTTT. As protein: CASSFGDSMAQEKLFF.

The V and J genes are TRBV19 and TRBJ2-7; 7 nucleotides line up with TRBD1. Germline-derived CDR1 and CDR2 are LNHDA and SQIVND (reference sequence). The ends lost 5 bases at V and 3 bases at J; junction bases unmatched: 10. The CDR3 is 15 amino acids. In DNA form, the CDR3 reads TGTGCCAGTAGTCACAACAGGGGTAGGGTCTACGAGCAGTACTTC. This gives the protein CASSHNRGRVYEQYF.

This chain connects TRBV9 to TRBJ2-5, with D perhaps assigned TRBD1 or TRBD2 (5 bases each). Matching the DNA end better, TRBJ2-7 makes the J call doubtful. Germline CDR1 and CDR2: SGDLS and YYNGEE. CDR3 size: 14 residues. This CDR3 is CASSPSGTRREQYF. In DNA, the CDR3 is TGTGCCAGCAGCCCTTCCGGGACGCGCCGCGAGCAGTACTTC.

The chain employs TRBV19 and TRBJ2-6; 13 bases are a match to TRBD2. Germline trimming cut 5 bases from V and 5 bases from J; bases unmatched to any gene: 6. Germline CDR1 and CDR2: LNHDA and SQIVND (reference sequence). CDR3 length: 17 amino acids. The CDR3 sequence: CASSAGLAGVWANVLTF. The CDR3 DNA follows: TGTGCCAGTAGTGCCGGACTAGCGGGAGTCTGGGCCAACGTCCTGACTTTC.

The chain combines TRBV6-5 with TRBJ2-1, with TRBD2 matching 12 bases. The CDR3 sequence is 15 residues long. V lost 4 bases, J lost 7 bases, and 5 bases stayed unmatched. The germline V gene encodes CDR1 MNHEY and CDR2 SVGAGI. This chain's CDR3 is CASSSRLAGANEQFF. In DNA, the CDR3 is TGTGCCAGCAGTTCTCGACTAGCGGGAGCAAATGAGCAGTTCTTC.

This sequence joins TRBV6-6 and TRBJ2-1; the D gene is possibly TRBD2 (5 bases). Germline CDR1 reads MNHNY; CDR2 reads SVGAGI (reference sequence). Trimming took 7 bases from V and 9 from J, leaving 19 bases between them. CDR3 length: 14 amino acids. CDR3 region: CASTQCRGSCEQFF. Written as DNA, the CDR3 is TGTGCCAGCACCCAGTGTCGAGGGTCGTGTGAGCAGTTCTTC.

This chain's CDR3 is CASSLFGTGANNEQFF. In nucleotides, the CDR3 is TGTGCCAGCTCACTATTCGGGACAGGGGCGAACAATGAGCAGTTCTTC. The chain combines TRBV18 with TRBJ2-1, with 10 nucleotides matching TRBD1. Germline V lookup: CDR1 KGHSH, CDR2 LQKENI. V dropped 4 bases and J dropped 5; count of bases not matched to a gene: 8. The CDR3 has 16 amino acids.